A selection of T cell receptor beta chains follows, all from one sample in a study of blood T cell repertoires in COVID-19. Sequenced by immunoSEQ multiplex PCR; TCRdb stores in-frame clones only, minus some. The sample has approximately 380,000 clones; approximately 81% are singletons. The specimen was peripheral blood. These receptors were taken from a young woman with acute or convalescent COVID-19. Each CDR3 is given with its conserved first and last residue. The order of the fields is J gene, D gene, V gene, clone size, CDR3 DNA, CDR3 protein. D genes are given only for firm matches. The size field is filled for only some rows; it gives once, few, many or a size class.

j_gene: TRBJ2-1; d_gene: TRBD1; v_gene: TRBV7-3; abundance: few; CDR3nt: TGTGCCAGCAGCAGACAGTCCGGGACAGGGCTCAATGAGCAGTTCTTC; CDR3aa: CASSRQSGTGLNEQFF
j_gene: TRBJ1-2; d_gene: TRBD1; v_gene: TRBV27; abundance: .; CDR3nt: TGTGCCAGCAGTTTATCGGGACAGTTTAACTATGGCTACACCTTC; CDR3aa: CASSLSGQFNYGYTF
j_gene: TRBJ1-4; d_gene: .; v_gene: TRBV5-1; abundance: .; CDR3nt: TGCGCCAGCAGCTCGAGTTCAGGGTTAGGTAATGAAAAACTGTTTTTT; CDR3aa: CASSSSSGLGNEKLFF
j_gene: TRBJ1-2; d_gene: .; v_gene: TRBV2; abundance: few; CDR3nt: TGTGCCAGCAGCTCGGGGGGGTGGGATCATTATGGCTACACCTTC; CDR3aa: CASSSGGWDHYGYTF
j_gene: TRBJ1-5; d_gene: TRBD1; v_gene: TRBV28; abundance: .; CDR3nt: TGTGCCAGCTCGGGACAGGCAAATCAGCCCCAGCATTTT; CDR3aa: CASSGQANQPQHF
j_gene: TRBJ2-2; d_gene: TRBD2; v_gene: TRBV27; abundance: .; CDR3nt: TGTGCCAGCACCTGGTATAGCGGGAGGGCCGGGGACACCGGGGAGCTGTTTTTT; CDR3aa: CASTWYSGRAGDTGELFF
j_gene: TRBJ2-7; d_gene: TRBD1; v_gene: TRBV5-6; abundance: .; CDR3nt: TGTGCCAGCAGCTTAGCCGGGACAGGGCGCTACGAGCAGTACTTC; CDR3aa: CASSLAGTGRYEQYF
j_gene: TRBJ2-3; d_gene: TRBD2; v_gene: TRBV3-1/TRBV3-2; abundance: few; CDR3nt: TGTGCCAGCAGCCAAACGACTAGCGGGTGGGATACGCAGTATTTT; CDR3aa: CASSQTTSGWDTQYF
j_gene: TRBJ1-4; d_gene: TRBD1; v_gene: TRBV4-2; abundance: few; CDR3nt: TGTGCCAGCAGCCGCCCCCCAGGGGGAGATGAAAAACTGTTTTTT; CDR3aa: CASSRPPGGDEKLFF
j_gene: TRBJ2-3; d_gene: TRBD2; v_gene: TRBV3-1/TRBV3-2; abundance: .; CDR3nt: TGTGCCAGCAGCCCGGGACTAGCGGGTACGCAGTATTTT; CDR3aa: CASSPGLAGTQYF
j_gene: TRBJ2-7; d_gene: .; v_gene: TRBV2; abundance: .; CDR3nt: TGTGCCAGCAGTGTAATGCAGGGCCCCGGCGAGCAGTACTTC; CDR3aa: CASSVMQGPGEQYF
j_gene: TRBJ2-7; d_gene: .; v_gene: TRBV4-2; abundance: .; CDR3nt: TGTGCCAGCAGCCAAGTGGAAGGCAGGGGCTACGAGCAGTACTTC; CDR3aa: CASSQVEGRGYEQYF
j_gene: TRBJ2-1; d_gene: TRBD2; v_gene: TRBV10-1; abundance: .; CDR3nt: TGCGCCAGCAGTCCGACTAGCGAAAGCTCCTACAATGAGCAGTTCTTC; CDR3aa: CASSPTSESSYNEQFF
j_gene: TRBJ2-7; d_gene: TRBD1; v_gene: TRBV6-5; abundance: .; CDR3nt: TGTGCCAGCAGTCCGGGACAGCACTACGAGCAGTACTTC; CDR3aa: CASSPGQHYEQYF
j_gene: TRBJ1-3; d_gene: .; v_gene: TRBV6-6; abundance: .; CDR3nt: TGTGCCAGCATCTCCTCTGGAAACACCATATATTTT; CDR3aa: CASISSGNTIYF
j_gene: TRBJ1-1; d_gene: .; v_gene: TRBV7-9; abundance: .; CDR3nt: TGTGCCAGCAGCAGGGCTACGGACACTGAAGCTTTCTTT; CDR3aa: CASSRATDTEAFF
j_gene: TRBJ1-2; d_gene: .; v_gene: TRBV5-5; abundance: .; CDR3nt: TGTGCCAGCAGCTTTCCCGGAGTCAACTATGGCTACACCTTC; CDR3aa: CASSFPGVNYGYTF
j_gene: TRBJ2-3; d_gene: TRBD1; v_gene: TRBV4-1; abundance: .; CDR3nt: TGCGCCAGCAGCCAACTGGGACAGGGTCGCGATACGCAGTATTTT; CDR3aa: CASSQLGQGRDTQYF
j_gene: TRBJ2-3; d_gene: .; v_gene: TRBV19; abundance: .; CDR3nt: TGTGCCAGTACCCCCTGGGGCAAAGATACGCAGTATTTT; CDR3aa: CASTPWGKDTQYF
j_gene: TRBJ2-1; d_gene: TRBD2; v_gene: TRBV7-9; abundance: .; CDR3nt: TGTGCCAGCCGATCTAGCGGGAGGGCCAATGAGCAGTTCTTC; CDR3aa: CASRSSGRANEQFF
j_gene: TRBJ1-5; d_gene: .; v_gene: TRBV20-1; abundance: .; CDR3nt: TGCAGTGCTAGTATCGACAGGAATCAGCCCCAGCATTTT; CDR3aa: CSASIDRNQPQHF
j_gene: TRBJ2-7; d_gene: TRBD2; v_gene: TRBV24-1; abundance: .; CDR3nt: TGTGCCACCAGTGCCACTGATAGCGGGAGATTTTCCGAGCAGTACTTC; CDR3aa: CATSATDSGRFSEQYF
j_gene: TRBJ2-3; d_gene: TRBD1; v_gene: TRBV24-1; abundance: once; CDR3nt: TGTGCCACCAGTGATACCGACAGGGGGTACCAGGGTACGCAGTATTTT; CDR3aa: CATSDTDRGYQGTQYF
j_gene: TRBJ2-3; d_gene: .; v_gene: TRBV5-5; abundance: .; CDR3nt: TGTGCCAGCAGCTTGGATAGTCTAGCTTCAGATACGCAGTATTTT; CDR3aa: CASSLDSLASDTQYF
j_gene: TRBJ2-2; d_gene: TRBD1; v_gene: TRBV5-1; abundance: once; CDR3nt: TGCGCCAGCAGCTTTTCCCCGGGACAGGGGAACACCGGGGAGCTGTTTTTT; CDR3aa: CASSFSPGQGNTGELFF
j_gene: TRBJ1-2; d_gene: .; v_gene: TRBV19; abundance: .; CDR3nt: TGTGCCAGTACCCCGGGAGGGGGGCGCGTACTTAACTATGGCTACACCTTC; CDR3aa: CASTPGGGRVLNYGYTF
j_gene: TRBJ2-1; d_gene: TRBD1; v_gene: TRBV19; abundance: .; CDR3nt: TGTGCCAGTAGTTCACCGGGACAGGACTACTACAATGAGCAGTTCTTC; CDR3aa: CASSSPGQDYYNEQFF
j_gene: TRBJ2-3; d_gene: .; v_gene: TRBV19; abundance: few; CDR3nt: TGTGCCAGTAGTATTATCACAGATATGGATACGCAGTATTTT; CDR3aa: CASSIITDMDTQYF
j_gene: TRBJ2-2; d_gene: .; v_gene: TRBV9; abundance: .; CDR3nt: TGTGCCAGCAAAGGACAGCTGAACACCGGGGAGCTGTTTTTT; CDR3aa: CASKGQLNTGELFF
j_gene: TRBJ1-4; d_gene: .; v_gene: TRBV6-5; abundance: .; CDR3nt: TGTGCCAGCCGGAGCCTTGCCTTCGGTGAAAAACTGTTTTTT; CDR3aa: CASRSLAFGEKLFF
j_gene: TRBJ2-1; d_gene: .; v_gene: TRBV5-6; abundance: .; CDR3nt: TGTGCCAGCAGCTTGGCGGGTAATGAGCAGTTCTTC; CDR3aa: CASSLAGNEQFF
j_gene: TRBJ2-1; d_gene: TRBD2; v_gene: TRBV5-1; abundance: .; CDR3nt: TGCGCCAGCAGCTCCCCTTTAGCGGGGGGTAGGTATGAGCAGTTCTTC; CDR3aa: CASSSPLAGGRYEQFF
j_gene: TRBJ2-1; d_gene: TRBD2; v_gene: TRBV9; abundance: .; CDR3nt: TGTGCCAGCAGCGAAATAGCGGGCCCCAATGAGCAGTTCTTC; CDR3aa: CASSEIAGPNEQFF
j_gene: TRBJ1-1; d_gene: .; v_gene: TRBV19; abundance: .; CDR3nt: TGTGCCAGTAGTATTATGCAGGGAAGGGCTGAAGCTTTCTTT; CDR3aa: CASSIMQGRAEAFF
j_gene: TRBJ1-1; d_gene: .; v_gene: TRBV18; abundance: .; CDR3nt: TGTGCCAGCTCCCTAGAGGTCGGCGGTGAAGCTTTCTTT; CDR3aa: CASSLEVGGEAFF
j_gene: TRBJ2-5; d_gene: TRBD2; v_gene: TRBV6-6; abundance: .; CDR3nt: TGTGCCAGCAGCCCCAATAGCGGGGTAATTCAAGAGACCCAGTACTTC; CDR3aa: CASSPNSGVIQETQYF
j_gene: TRBJ1-6; d_gene: TRBD1; v_gene: TRBV19; abundance: few; CDR3nt: TGTGCCAGTAAGGGACAGGTGTATTCACCCCTCCACTTT; CDR3aa: CASKGQVYSPLHF
j_gene: TRBJ2-3; d_gene: .; v_gene: TRBV12-3/TRBV12-4; abundance: .; CDR3nt: TGTGCCAGCAGTTTAAGGAGTTCAGATACGCAGTATTTT; CDR3aa: CASSLRSSDTQYF
j_gene: TRBJ2-2; d_gene: .; v_gene: TRBV6-6; abundance: .; CDR3nt: TGTGCCAGCAGGCCCATACTAGGGTTTAACACCGGGGAGCTGTTTTTT; CDR3aa: CASRPILGFNTGELFF
j_gene: TRBJ2-1; d_gene: .; v_gene: TRBV19; abundance: .; CDR3nt: TGTGCCAGTAGTATCGTGGGAGTAGGGAATGAGCAGTTCTTC; CDR3aa: CASSIVGVGNEQFF
j_gene: TRBJ1-4; d_gene: .; v_gene: TRBV4-2; abundance: .; CDR3nt: TGTGCCAGCAGCCAGGGGGGGAGTAATGAAAAACTGTTTTTT; CDR3aa: CASSQGGSNEKLFF
j_gene: TRBJ1-1; d_gene: .; v_gene: TRBV6-5; abundance: .; CDR3nt: TGTGCCAGCAGAGACACGGACATGAACACTGAAGCTTTCTTT; CDR3aa: CASRDTDMNTEAFF
j_gene: TRBJ2-2; d_gene: .; v_gene: TRBV9; abundance: .; CDR3nt: TGTGCCAGCAGCGTTTATCGGGATGGCACCGGGGAGCTGTTTTTT; CDR3aa: CASSVYRDGTGELFF
j_gene: TRBJ2-5; d_gene: TRBD1; v_gene: TRBV11-2; abundance: .; CDR3nt: TGTGCCAGCAGCTCTCCGACAGGGCCGGATTATTGGGAGACCCAGTACTTC; CDR3aa: CASSSPTGPDYWETQYF
j_gene: TRBJ2-1; d_gene: TRBD1; v_gene: TRBV7-3; abundance: .; CDR3nt: TGTGCCAGCAGCCCCCGAGGGGGACAGGGGGCCTACAATGAGCAGTTCTTC; CDR3aa: CASSPRGGQGAYNEQFF
j_gene: TRBJ2-7; d_gene: .; v_gene: TRBV30; abundance: .; CDR3nt: TGTGCCTGGAGCCGGTCCCGACAGGGAGGCTACGAGCAGTACTTC; CDR3aa: CAWSRSRQGGYEQYF
j_gene: TRBJ2-2; d_gene: .; v_gene: TRBV27; abundance: .; CDR3nt: TGTGCCAGCAGTCCGGAGATGACGCCGACTGTCGAGCTGTTTTTT; CDR3aa: CASSPEMTPTVELFF
j_gene: TRBJ2-3; d_gene: TRBD2; v_gene: TRBV6-4; abundance: .; CDR3nt: TGTGCCAGCAGTGCCTCTAGCGGGAGCTCCGCAGATACGCAGTATTTT; CDR3aa: CASSASSGSSADTQYF